This is a list of T cell receptor beta chains from one sample in a study of CD8+ T cells in alopecia areata. Clones were sequenced by immunoSEQ multiplex PCR, and TCRdb holds only the in-frame ones, with some missing. The data contain about 100,000 clones, about 40% of them singletons. The sequencing used CD8+ T cells sorted from blood, collected at week 24, from a patient treated with tofacitinib. The source is a human donor with alopecia areata. The CDR3 runs from the conserved cysteine through the conserved F or W. Fields, in order: V gene, D gene, CDR3 protein. D genes are given only for firm matches.

TRBV20-1,.,CSALGSGELFF
TRBV4-1,.,CASSNDPSSYNEQFF
TRBV27,TRBD2,CASSPWTSGIRGDEQFF
TRBV13,.,CASSPLTGTDSGNTIYF
TRBV29-1,.,CSVSDLDTGELFF
TRBV7-6,.,CATSGTYNEQFF
TRBV29-1,.,CSAGVGTEAFF
TRBV11-2,TRBD1,CASRDRGAYEQYF
TRBV29-1,TRBD1,CSVTGGITEAFF
TRBV4-1,.,CASSLSFSPYNEQFF
TRBV5-1,.,CASRTDNNYGYTF
TRBV4-2,.,CASRSGWSSYNEQFF
TRBV10-3,.,CAISESQGLNQPQHF
TRBV2,.,CASSGTTGNSYEQYF
TRBV27,TRBD1,CASSPRGGGDQPQHF
TRBV16,.,CASSHAKTDQYF
TRBV29-1,.,CSARGSTYEQYF
TRBV14,TRBD2,CASSQGLARYNEQFF
TRBV15,.,CATSSPQDTGELFF
TRBV10-3,TRBD2,CAISESASGSYEQYF
TRBV4-1,.,CASSQRTDNSPLHF
TRBV29-1,TRBD2,CSVEGRGTSGSYNEQFF
TRBV4-1,.,CASSQIPRALTNEKLFF
TRBV7-8,.,CASSGQGDRSTNEQYF
TRBV7-6,.,CASSLMSGRDHYNEQFF
TRBV5-6,TRBD1,CASSLGQGSGQFF
TRBV9,.,CASSVALIPEQFF
TRBV7-3,.,CASSLTSGELFF
TRBV4-3,.,CASSQSLSGELFF
TRBV2,TRBD1,CASRRRDRNQETQYF
TRBV30,.,CAWSAGFTDTQYF
TRBV7-2,.,CASSTPGTRTYEQYF
TRBV29-1,.,CSVEGHSYEQYF
TRBV25-1,.,CASSLTDTQYF
TRBV5-1,.,CASSLENRFSSYEQYF
TRBV14,.,CASSQEVGSRDEQFF
TRBV4-1,TRBD1,CASSQETGIFSEAFF